This T cell receptor beta chain was profiled in a study of HIV-infected children after antiretroviral therapy interruption. In the study overall: Most participating children were previously exposed to EBV and CMV. Samples from the continuous-treatment group were taken at weeks 0, 48 and 150.

Treatment described: PENTA 11 planned treatment interruption arm or continuous ART arm. Cryopreserved PBMC samples required at least 5 million viable cells. Study-level findings and limits: By the end of treatment interruption, naive CD4+ clonality (Gini) increased.

Of note for this clonotype: Its antigen is unidentified.

RNA-based 3' RACE libraries used unique molecular identifiers. One entry per CDR3 protein, called by TCRdb with MiXCR from the 3' RACE reads. The top ten clones hold roughly 1% of a sample with approximately 96,000 distinct CDR3 sequences, roughly 6.4% of them seen once. This CDR3 is built from 16 residues. Losses at the gene ends were 2 bases for V and 4 bases for J; bases not matched to a gene: 5. The germline CDR1 and CDR2 sequences are SGHAT and FQNNGV. The source of this sequence is a pool of human donors with HIV. The sequencing used CD45RA+ CD4+ T cells from PBMCs, pooled from several time points, collected from a donor given antiretroviral therapy, either interrupted or continuous. Subset in this sample: naive CD4+ CD45RA+ CD45RO- T cells. The V call is TRBV11-2, the J call TRBJ2-1, with TRBD2 identical over 10 bases. The chain's CDR3 is CASSLSQAGGYNEQFF. CDR3 bases: TGTGCCAGCAGCTTATCCCAAGCGGGGGGGTACAATGAGCAGTTCTTC.